The rows below give T cell receptor beta chains drawn from one sample of a study of T cells in Graves' hyperthyroidism and ophthalmopathy. Each CDR3 protein gets one entry after TCRdb re-called the multiplex PCR reads with MiXCR. The top ten clones hold approximately 48% of a sample with under 550,000 distinct CDR3 sequences, 20% of them seen once. The material sequenced was blood. The receptors here all came from a man aged 40-50 years with Graves' ophthalmopathy. The CDR3 runs from the conserved cysteine through the conserved F or W. A D gene is named only where the DNA matches it firmly. Only some rows state a clone size, as once, few, many or a class for expanded clones.

>TRBJ2-3|NA|TRBV7-2|NA
CASRYSSTDTQYF
TGTGCCAGCAGATACTCTAGCACAGATACGCAGTATTTT
>TRBJ2-7|NA|TRBV11-2|many
CASSARDGYYEQYF
TGTGCCAGCAGCGCACGGGACGGATACTACGAGCAGTACTTC
>TRBJ2-4|NA|TRBV5-6|few
CASSLLGAKLNIQYF
TGTGCCAGCAGCTTGTTGGGGGCGAAGTTGAACATTCAGTACTTC
>TRBJ2-5|TRBD1|TRBV7-3|NA
CASSSRQGETQYF
TGTGCCAGCAGCTCTCGACAGGGTGAGACCCAGTACTTC
>TRBJ2-7|NA|TRBV30|many
CAWKPGDLPYEQYF
TGTGCCTGGAAGCCGGGGGACCTACCCTACGAGCAGTACTTC
>TRBJ2-5|TRBD2|TRBV12-3/TRBV12-4|many
CASSNGLAGAGETQYF
TGTGCCAGCAGCAATGGACTAGCGGGAGCGGGGGAGACCCAGTACTTC
>TRBJ2-3|TRBD2|TRBV10-3|NA
CAIGRRELADTQYF
TGTGCCATCGGTCGGCGGGAGTTGGCAGATACGCAGTATTTT
>TRBJ1-5|TRBD1|TRBV19|NA
CASKTQGGTEISTQHF
TGTGCCAGTAAAACCCAGGGCGGGACAGAGATTTCTACCCAGCATTTT
>TRBJ2-1|NA|TRBV6-2/TRBV6-3|NA
CASRNNRESEQFF
TGTGCCAGCAGGAATAACAGGGAAAGTGAGCAGTTCTTC
>TRBJ1-5|NA|TRBV6-2/TRBV6-3|few
CASSPTFGNIQPQHF
TGTGCCAGCAGTCCGACTTTCGGGAACATTCAGCCCCAGCATTTT
>TRBJ1-1|NA|TRBV12-3/TRBV12-4|many
CASSSGRNTEAFF
TGTGCCAGCAGTTCTGGGCGGAACACTGAAGCTTTCTTT
>TRBJ2-5|NA|TRBV6-2/TRBV6-3|NA
CASSYPSRRETQYF
TGTGCCAGCAGTTACCCCTCTAGAAGGGAGACCCAGTACTTC
>TRBJ2-5|NA|TRBV2|many
CASIEGAGRQETQYF
TGTGCCAGCATCGAGGGGGCGGGGAGACAAGAGACCCAGTACTTC
>TRBJ2-1|TRBD2|TRBV7-2|NA
CASSLGTSGDYNEQFF
TGTGCCAGCAGCTTAGGGACTAGCGGCGACTACAATGAGCAGTTCTTC
>TRBJ1-4|NA|TRBV5-1|many
CASRSGTSSEKLFF
TGCGCCAGCAGGTCCGGGACCTCGAGTGAAAAACTGTTTTTT
>TRBJ2-2|TRBD2|TRBV4-1|few
CASSHGTSGGKNTGELFF
TGCGCCAGCAGCCATGGGACTAGCGGGGGGAAGAACACCGGGGAGCTGTTTTTT
>TRBJ2-4|NA|TRBV20-1|NA
CSARKGVGKNIQYF
TGCAGTGCTAGAAAAGGGGTTGGCAAAAACATTCAGTACTTC
>TRBJ2-1|TRBD2|TRBV2|many
CASRETSGGPNNEQFF
TGTGCCAGCAGGGAGACTAGCGGGGGGCCTAACAATGAGCAGTTCTTC
>TRBJ2-2|TRBD2|TRBV3-1|NA
CASSLPGGGELFF
TGTGCCAGCAGCCTTCCGGGGGGCGGGGAGCTGTTTTTT
>TRBJ2-2|NA|TRBV7-9|few
CASSWQANTGELFF
TGTGCCAGCAGCTGGCAGGCGAACACCGGGGAGCTGTTTTTT
>TRBJ1-3|TRBD1|TRBV27|few
CASSSRTGSATIYF
TGTGCCAGCAGTTCCCGGACAGGGAGCGCTACCATATATTTT
>TRBJ2-3|NA|TRBV4-1|NA
CASRGRVDTQYF
TGCGCCAGCAGGGGTCGTGTAGATACGCAGTATTTT
>TRBJ2-1|NA|TRBV7-2|many
CASSPKYEQFF
TGTGCCAGCAGCCCCAAGTATGAGCAGTTCTTC
>TRBJ1-4|NA|TRBV7-9|NA
CASSLGQAGEKLFF
TGTGCCAGCAGCTTAGGCCAGGCGGGAGAAAAACTGTTTTTT
>TRBJ2-5|TRBD1|TRBV20-1|few
CSARKSGTGGRETQYF
TGCAGTGCTAGGAAATCCGGGACAGGGGGTCGAGAGACCCAGTACTTC
>TRBJ2-3|NA|TRBV27|NA
CASHSWPPSPTDTQYF
TGTGCCAGCCACTCATGGCCACCTAGCCCCACAGATACGCAGTATTTT
>TRBJ2-2|TRBD1|TRBV5-1|few
CASSLSGQGVLKLFF
TGCGCCAGCAGCCTCTCGGGACAGGGGGTATTGAAGCTGTTTTTT
>TRBJ1-1|NA|TRBV6-1|NA
CASRTAKLLNTEAFF
TGTGCCAGCAGGACAGCTAAATTGTTGAACACTGAAGCTTTCTTT
>TRBJ1-4|NA|TRBV12-3/TRBV12-4|few
CASSFRQFNEKLFF
TGTGCCAGCAGTTTCCGACAGTTTAATGAAAAACTGTTTTTT
>TRBJ1-1|NA|TRBV9|NA
CASSVKTGGVAEAFF
TGTGCCAGCAGCGTAAAGACAGGAGGGGTGGCTGAAGCTTTCTTT
>TRBJ2-3|NA|TRBV6-2/TRBV6-3|few
CASSPFPSSLSFADTQYF
TGTGCCAGCAGTCCCTTCCCTAGTTCCCTGTCCTTTGCGGATACGCAGTATTTT